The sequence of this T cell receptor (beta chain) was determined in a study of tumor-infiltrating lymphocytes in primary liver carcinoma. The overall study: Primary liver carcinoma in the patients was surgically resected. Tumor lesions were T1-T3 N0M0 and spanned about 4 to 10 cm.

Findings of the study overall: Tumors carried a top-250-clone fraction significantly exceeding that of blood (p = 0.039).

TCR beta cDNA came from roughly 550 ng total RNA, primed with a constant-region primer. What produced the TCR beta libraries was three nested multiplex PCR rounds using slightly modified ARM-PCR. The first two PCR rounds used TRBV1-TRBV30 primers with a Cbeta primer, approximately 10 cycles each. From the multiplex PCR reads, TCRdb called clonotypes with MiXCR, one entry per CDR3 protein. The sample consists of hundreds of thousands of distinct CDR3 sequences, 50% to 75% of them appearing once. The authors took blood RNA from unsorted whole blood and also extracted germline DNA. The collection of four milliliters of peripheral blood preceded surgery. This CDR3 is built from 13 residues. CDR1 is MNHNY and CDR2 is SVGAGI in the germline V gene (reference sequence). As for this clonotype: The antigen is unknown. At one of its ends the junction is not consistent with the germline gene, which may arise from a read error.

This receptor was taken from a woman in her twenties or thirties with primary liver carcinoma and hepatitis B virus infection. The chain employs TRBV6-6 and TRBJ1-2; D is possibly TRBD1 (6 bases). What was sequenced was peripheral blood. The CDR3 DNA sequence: TGTGCCAGCAGTTACTACAGGGACTATGACTACACCTTC. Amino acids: CASSYYRDYDYTF.